Included here is one T cell receptor (beta chain) sequence, with context. In this sample, this clone turned up a few times. No antigen is known for it. No base qualities exist here, and no much larger clone lies one base off it. Other DNA sequences from this sample encode an identical CDR3 as well. This sample was included in a study of shared clonotypes between healthy human individuals (dated by TCRdb to about 2020). Regarding the complete study: A couple of women and three men aged 18 to 49 years were included in the cohort. For each donor, three plates each were used for CD4 naive and CD4 memory, two plates were used for CD8 naive, and one plate was used for CD8 memory. To estimate repertoire size and how much clonotype sharing occurs between individuals, the study deeply sequenced the blood TCR repertoires of several healthy adults. To increase sequencing depth and limit assay-specific biases, different laboratories used diverse techniques to prepare libraries and sequence TCR repertoires. Leukapheresis yielded between about 0.9 and 8.9 billion PBMCs per donor.

The research as a whole found: Larger estimated clonotype richness was generally found for naive subsets than for memory subsets. Even with the large sequencing depth, rarefaction of the sorted-subset datasets indicated that sequencing was incomplete. Compared with non-shared clonotypes, clonotypes shared by all four sorted-subset donors had higher generation probabilities. When several donors were compared, the shared fraction of clonotypes was 5% to 6.5% for naive CD4, around 4% for naive CD8, 2% to 2.5% for memory CD4, and approximately 0.4% for memory CD8. Based on pairwise subsampling, the degree of clonotype sharing among donors was expected to be affected by sequencing depth. Sampling was limited to blood, and TCR repertoires in tissue likely differ from TCR repertoires in blood. The genetic and exposure-history diversity represented was limited by the small number of donors.

TCR CDR3 regions were amplified from genomic DNA by multiplex PCR using the deep immunoSEQ assay. For each cell subset, the extracted genomic DNA was distributed evenly across all wells of several immunoSEQ 96-well plates, and each plate served as one replicate. Each replicate PCR for sorted subsets received about 220 ng genomic DNA, equal to roughly 30,000 T cell genomes. The purified libraries were quantified using a Qubit 3.0 fluorometer, sized with a Bioanalyzer 2100, and then quantified again using the KAPA Library Quantification kit. Each immunoSEQ 96-well plate was sequenced on its own single-read 150-cycle Illumina NextSeq 550 flow cell. In the authors' own workflow: Because the immunoSEQ output included only junctional sequences and no quality scores, the filtering could not be the same as the filtering used for full-length reads. To assign V/J genes and CDR3, sequences were annotated against IMGT germline references using PyIR, a Python wrapper for IgBLAST v1.9. Reads were filtered out if the reads had weak V/J assignments (E-value above 1e-6), no CDR3, stop codons, out-of-frame junctions, or ambiguous translated residues. V3J clonotypes were defined as sequences sharing the same inferred V gene, J gene, and CDR3 amino acid sequence. Percentage overlap between repertoires was computed as shared unique clonotypes divided by the size of the smaller repertoire. Three approaches were used to assess repertoire richness: RTK rarefaction, the Chao1 estimator, and Recon v2.1 estimates of unobserved clonotypes. Generation probabilities for all TCRbeta clonotypes obtained by the gDNA method from a few donors were computed using OLGA. Held by TCRdb, this immuneACCESS table contains in-frame sequences only and omits some clones. Under half of the omission traces to an unresolved V gene where checked; the cause of the rest is unknown. V and J calls and clone size follow that table, whereas D and trimming were derived from the DNA. The sample table lists over a million clones, about four fifths of them with a count of one. About 0.52% of the sample goes to the ten largest clones.

The donors were healthy, HIV-negative adults who had no recently reported acute infections or vaccinations. Only Caucasian adults living in Nashville, Tennessee, USA were represented among the donors. CD4+ T cells were enriched by magnetic negative selection, after which naive cells were positively selected on CD45RA and the negative fraction was taken as the memory subset. Blood was obtained by leukapheresis, after which PBMCs were separated by Ficoll-Histopaque density gradient centrifugation and cryopreserved in liquid nitrogen vapor phase. Analytical flow cytometry was used to check the purity and quantity of every magnetically sorted T cell population. Each sorted fraction had its genomic DNA isolated and then quantified by UV absorbance on a Nanodrop 2000c. V loses 3 bases, J loses 1 base, and the germline ends lie 6 bases apart. The CDR3 runs 14 residues from the cysteine to the phenylalanine. Just the 42-base CDR3 DNA is kept, in frame starting at base 1. CDR1 is given as KGHSH and CDR2 as LQKENI, both from the germline V gene.

The origin of this receptor is a young man in good health. Some clones in this sample may be carry-over from other donors' samples. Specimen: memory CD4+ T cells from PBMCs. What this sample's cell subset or site label stands for: CD45RA-negative fraction. The rearranged segments are TRBV18 and TRBJ2-2, with the D gene uncertain. CDR3 region: CASSPRQNTGELFF. The DNA sequence is TGTGCCAGCTCACCCAGACAGAACACCGGGGAGCTGTTTTTT.